The 25 T cell receptor beta chains listed next were all sequenced from one sample in a study of T-cell memory formation after mild COVID-19. TCRdb re-analysed the 5' RACE reads in MiXCR, keeping a single row per CDR3 protein. The data hold about 170,000 distinct CDR3 sequences, with 10% to 15% observed a single time. The sequencing sample was made of PBMCs or a T cell subset sorted from them (not recorded which). Receptors were obtained from a man aged 18 to 29 who had mild COVID-19 (a few samples of this study predate the infection). Cell type and time point are not known.

This clonotype was counted a few times. The chain joins TRBV7-3 to TRBJ2-3; D tentatively reads TRBD1 or TRBD2 (5 bases each). Trimming pared 2 bases from V and 2 bases from J, leaving 20 bases between. The germline V gene has CDR1 SGHTA and CDR2 FQGTGA. The CDR3 is made up of 18 amino acids. The CDR3 protein is CASSLRGPGSGLTDTQYF. CDR3 nucleotides: TGTGCCAGCAGCTTACGGGGCCCGGGGAGCGGACTCACAGATACGCAGTATTTT.

This clonotype was observed a few times. CDR3 sequence (DNA): TGTGCCAGCAGCAAAGATCTCCTGGGGGCTGACAACCAAGAGACCCAGTACTTC. Amino acid sequence: CASSKDLLGADNQETQYF. The chain employs TRBV21-1 and TRBJ2-5; the DNA was not used to check the table's D call, TRBD1. TRBV21-1 is designated a pseudogene. This CDR3 contains 18 residues.

This clonotype occurred once. This rearrangement joins TRBV5-1 to TRBJ2-1, with 8 bases aligning to TRBD2. Germline V CDR1 and CDR2: SGHRS, YFSETQ. CDR3 size: 16 residues. The trim removed 2 bases at V and 10 bases at J, leaving 14 bases unmatched. CDR3 nucleotide sequence: TGCGCCAGCAGCTTTGGGCGGGGGGACCCTTATTTAGAGCAGTTCTTC. This translates into CASSFGRGDPYLEQFF. Using reference TRBV5-1 and TRBJ2-1 for the parts outside the CDR3, the full variable domain is KAGVTQTPRYLIKTRGQQVTLSCSPISGHRSVSWYQQTPGQGLQFLFEYFSETQRNKGNFPGRFSGRQFSNSRSEMNVSTLELGDSALYLCASSFGRGDPYLEQFFGPGTRLTVL.

This clonotype was observed a few times. The DNA for the CDR3 is TGTGCCAGCAGCTTAGCAGGGACAGGAATAAATGAAAAACTGTTTTTT. Its translation: CASSLAGTGINEKLFF. This sequence joins TRBV7-2 and TRBJ1-4; TRBD1 aligns across 8 bases. The CDR3 totals 16 residues. CDR1 and CDR2 from the germline V gene are SGHTA and FQGNSA. V shed 0 bases and J 5 bases; nucleotides not matched to a gene: 5.

The rearrangement joins TRBV7-9 to TRBJ2-7; possibly TRBD2 for D (6 bases). The length of the CDR3 is 17 residues. Per germline, CDR1 SEHNR and CDR2 FQNEAQ (reference sequence). The V end lost 1 base, the J end lost 4 bases, and 20 bases lay between the germline ends. CDR3 coding DNA: TGTGCCAGCAGCTTAGGGGTTCGGGGGAACGAAAATTACGAGCAGTACTTC. Protein product: CASSLGVRGNENYEQYF.

This clonotype was seen at least ten times. The chain couples TRBV29-1 to TRBJ1-1, with D maybe TRBD1 (5 bases). Trimming cost V 8 bases and J 5 bases, with 18 bases left between them. This CDR3 spans 13 amino acids. CDR1 is SQVTM and CDR2 is ANQGSEA in the germline V gene. The CDR3 reads CSPTGHKLTEAFF. CDR3 nucleotide sequence: TGCAGCCCTACCGGACATAAGTTGACTGAAGCTTTCTTT.

A few counts support this clonotype. The gene calls are TRBV10-3 and TRBJ2-1, with 11 bases matching TRBD2. The CDR3 totals 19 residues. CDR1 and CDR2 (germline): ENHRY, SYGVKD. V trimming: 7 bases; J trimming: 0 bases; junction bases outside the gene matches: 14. As DNA, the CDR3 is TGTGCCATCACGGCGGGTCTAGCGGGGGGCCAGAGCTCCTACAATGAGCAGTTCTTC. Translated, it gives CAITAGLAGGQSSYNEQFF.

The rearrangement uses TRBV7-2 and TRBJ2-3, with 7 bases lining up with TRBD2. The CDR3 runs to 15 residues. Germline loops: CDR1 SGHTA, CDR2 FQGNSA. The V and J ends lost 5 bases and 5 bases, in that order; junction bases with no gene match: 10. This CDR3 reads CASSLGRGLGDTQYF. For the CDR3, the DNA is TGTGCCAGCAGCCTAGGGCGGGGGTTAGGAGATACGCAGTATTTT.

In this sample, this clonotype turned up many times. This sequence joins TRBV7-2 and TRBJ1-1; possibly TRBD1 for D (6 bases). From germline, CDR1 is SGHTA and CDR2 FQGNSA. CDR3 length: 13 amino acids. V lost 2 bases to trimming and J lost 3 bases, with 7 bases between them. DNA for the CDR3: TGTGCCAGCAGCTTACGACAGGACACTGAAGCTTTCTTT. Its protein is CASSLRQDTEAFF.

The chain links TRBV5-1 to TRBJ1-1; D ambiguous. The CDR3 is 13 amino acids. V dropped 4 bases and J dropped 5 bases, with 12 bases sitting between them. In germline, CDR1 is SGHRS, CDR2 YFSETQ. CDR3 loop: CASSVIAKTEAFF. CDR3 coding DNA: TGCGCCAGCAGCGTAATAGCTAAAACTGAAGCTTTCTTT.

This clonotype was counted between two and nine times. This chain uses TRBV4-2 with TRBJ2-1; 9 positions agree with TRBD1. This CDR3 region has 14 residues. Germline CDR1 reads LGHNA; CDR2 reads YNFKEQ. The V gene end was trimmed by 6 bases and the J gene end by 8 bases; junction bases not matched to a gene: 8. The CDR3 DNA follows: TGTGCCAGCAGAATCCGGGACAGGGACGATGAGCAGTTCTTC. This encodes CASRIRDRDDEQFF.

The chain is built from TRBV18 and TRBJ2-4; 9 positions match TRBD1. This CDR3 region has 14 residues. After removal of 4 bases from V and 8 bases from J, the junction contained 6 bases not matched to a gene. The V gene's germline CDR1 is KGHSH and CDR2 LQKENI. The DNA for the CDR3 is TGTGCCAGCTCACTTCCGGACAGGGGATACATTCAGTACTTC. Protein: CASSLPDRGYIQYF.

In its sample, this clonotype was seen many times. The chain recombines TRBV4-1 with TRBJ2-3, with D unresolved. The germline gives CDR1 MGHRA, CDR2 YSYEKL. The CDR3 runs to 19 residues. Trimming stripped 4 bases from V and 0 bases from J, with 23 bases between. CDR3 amino acids: CASSLTWGFYKSSTDTQYF. The CDR3 DNA reads TGCGCCAGCAGCCTTACCTGGGGATTCTATAAATCTAGCACAGATACGCAGTATTTT.

This clonotype has a count of ten or more. The V and J genes are TRBV7-9 and TRBJ2-7; TRBD2 is a possible D gene (5 bases). V was pared by 5 bases and J by 0 bases, with 14 bases between. There are 15 residues in the CDR3. Looked up from germline, CDR1 is SEHNR and CDR2 is FQNEAQ (reference sequence). CDR3 loop: CASSPGGWYSYEQYF. The CDR3 DNA is TGTGCCAGCAGCCCTGGCGGGTGGTACTCCTACGAGCAGTACTTC.

This clonotype was seen a few times. V is TRBV4-2 and J is TRBJ2-7; the match to TRBD1 covers 9 bases. The CDR3 runs 16 residues. Trimming cost V 0 bases and J 6 bases; bases outside gene matches: 9. CDR1 is LGHNA, CDR2 YNFKEQ, per germline. In DNA, the CDR3 is TGTGCCAGCAGCCAAGACGGACCGGGACAGGGATTCGAGCAGTACTTC. It codes for CASSQDGPGQGFEQYF.

The gene calls are TRBV6-1 and TRBJ1-2; no definite D call. Deletions cut 0 bases from V and 0 bases from J, with 20 bases between. The CDR3 is 19 residues long. The germline V gene encodes CDR1 MNHNS and CDR2 SASEGT. CDR3 in DNA: TGTGCCAGCAGTGAAGCGTTTTTGGGTCTGGCGGGAGCTAACTATGGCTACACCTTC. Translating it yields CASSEAFLGLAGANYGYTF.

This clonotype was found a few times. The genes are TRBV4-3 and TRBJ2-2; maybe TRBD1 (6 bases). CDR3 length: 15 residues. The V gene lost 7 bases and the J gene lost 0 bases, with 12 bases spanning the gap. The V gene's germline CDR1 is LGHNA and CDR2 YSLEER. The DNA of the CDR3 is TGCGCCAGCACCTACAGGGTCCCGAACACCGGGGAGCTGTTTTTT. Translating gives CASTYRVPNTGELFF.

This clonotype has more than one count but fewer than ten. The CDR3 region has the DNA TGCGCCAGCAGCCAGGGACAGGGAGCTGGAAACACCATATATTTT. This encodes CASSQGQGAGNTIYF. This chain uses TRBV5-1 with TRBJ1-3, with TRBD1 matching 9 bases. CDR1 and CDR2 (germline): SGHRS, YFSETQ. The CDR3 contains 15 residues. Trimming at V came to 4 bases and at J to 2 bases, leaving 4 bases not matched to a gene.

The chain couples TRBV5-5 to TRBJ1-1; D is possibly TRBD1 (6 bases). V lost 1 base, J lost 11 bases, and 15 bases lay in between. CDR1 is SGHKS, CDR2 YYEKEE, per germline (reference sequence). The CDR3 is 13 residues long. The CDR3 nucleotides read TGTGCCAGCAGCTTGCCCGGACAGCTGAATGCTTTCTTT. It is translated as CASSLPGQLNAFF. The full variable domain, completed using reference TRBV5-5 and TRBJ1-1, is DAGVTQSPTHLIKTRGQQVTLRCSPISGHKSVSWYQQVLGQGPQFIFQYYEKEERGRGNFPDRFSARQFPNYSSELNVNALLLGDSALYLCASSLPGQLNAFFGQGTRLTVV.

The genes are TRBV12-3 or TRBV12-4 and TRBJ1-1; tentatively, D is TRBD1 (6 bases). V was pared by 8 bases and J by 1 base, with 11 bases between. This CDR3 has 13 residues. In DNA form, the CDR3 reads TGTGCCAGCGTCCTGGACAGGAACACTGAAGCTTTCTTT. It encodes CASVLDRNTEAFF.

Only a few counts were recorded for this clonotype. The chain couples TRBV29-1 to TRBJ1-1; maybe TRBD1 (6 bases). Deletions cut 3 bases from V and 6 bases from J, with 11 bases between. Per germline, CDR1 SQVTM and CDR2 ANQGSEA. This CDR3 contains 12 residues. This CDR3 reads CSVEDSPAEAFF. Here the CDR3 DNA reads TGCAGCGTTGAGGACAGTCCGGCTGAAGCTTTCTTT.

The V gene is TRBV12-3 or TRBV12-4, the J gene TRBJ2-2; D gene unclear. V was trimmed by 8 bases and J by 1 base, leaving 17 bases between them. This CDR3 contains 16 residues. In DNA form, the CDR3 reads TGTGCCAGCGGCCCCCCGAGGCAGAGGAACACCGGGGAGCTGTTTTTT. This codes for CASGPPRQRNTGELFF.

The sample holds a few counts of this clonotype. The chain links TRBV4-1 to TRBJ2-7, with TRBD1 matching 10 bases. Per the germline V gene, CDR1 is MGHRA and CDR2 is YSYEKL. The CDR3 is made up of 16 amino acids. The ends lost 1 base at V and 3 bases at J; junction bases unmatched: 6. This chain's CDR3 is CASSQVSGQGSYEQYF. DNA of the CDR3: TGCGCCAGCAGCCAAGTGTCGGGACAGGGGAGCTACGAGCAGTACTTC.

At least ten counts were recorded for this clonotype. The chain has TRBV4-1 and TRBJ2-5; 11 nucleotides agree with TRBD1. Losses at the gene ends were 4 bases for V and 5 bases for J; bases not matched to a gene: 12. The V gene's germline CDR1 is MGHRA and CDR2 YSYEKL. The CDR3 contains 17 residues. CDR3 protein: CASSPHAGQGALETQYF. The CDR3 DNA follows: TGCGCCAGCAGCCCCCATGCTGGACAGGGGGCTTTGGAGACCCAGTACTTC.

This chain links TRBV4-3 with TRBJ2-2, with TRBD1 matching 7 bases. Germline CDR1 is LGHNA and CDR2 is YSLEER. Trimming cost V 0 bases and J 1 base; bases outside gene matches: 8. The CDR3 has 18 residues. The CDR3: CASSQEGQAPLNTGELFF. The CDR3 DNA is TGCGCCAGCAGCCAAGAAGGACAGGCCCCACTGAACACCGGGGAGCTGTTTTTT.